This TCR beta chain emerged from a study of neurological immune-mediated disorders. The ends were cut back, 4 bases at V and 3 bases at J, with 12 bases in the middle. CDR1 and CDR2 (germline): SGHKS, YYEKEE (reference sequence). The CDR3 is 14 amino acids. One entry per CDR3 protein, called by TCRdb with MiXCR from the 5' RACE reads. The repertoire consists of 120,000 or so distinct CDR3 sequences, with roughly 3.4% occurring once and the leading ten covering 1% to 1.5%. The chain joins TRBV5-5 to TRBJ2-3, with TRBD1 as a possible D gene (6 bases). The TCR comes from a woman aged 30 to 39 with multiple sclerosis. The sequencing input was PBMCs. The CDR3 sequence: CASSLPQGTDTQYF. CDR3 nucleotides: TGTGCCAGCAGCCTCCCACAGGGTACAGATACGCAGTATTTT.